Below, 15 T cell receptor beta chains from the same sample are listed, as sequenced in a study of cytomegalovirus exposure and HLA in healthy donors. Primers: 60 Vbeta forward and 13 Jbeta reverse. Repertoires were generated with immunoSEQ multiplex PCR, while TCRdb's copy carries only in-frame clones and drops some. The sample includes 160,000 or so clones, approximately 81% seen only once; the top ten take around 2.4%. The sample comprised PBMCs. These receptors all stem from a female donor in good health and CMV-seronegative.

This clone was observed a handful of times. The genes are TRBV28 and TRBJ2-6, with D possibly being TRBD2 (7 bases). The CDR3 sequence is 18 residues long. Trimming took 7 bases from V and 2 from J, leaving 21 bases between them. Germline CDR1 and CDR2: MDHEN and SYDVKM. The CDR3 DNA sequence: TGTGCCAGCAATTTGGGGGGGGCTCCGGGGACTGGGGCCAACGTCCTGACTTTC. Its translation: CASNLGGAPGTGANVLTF.

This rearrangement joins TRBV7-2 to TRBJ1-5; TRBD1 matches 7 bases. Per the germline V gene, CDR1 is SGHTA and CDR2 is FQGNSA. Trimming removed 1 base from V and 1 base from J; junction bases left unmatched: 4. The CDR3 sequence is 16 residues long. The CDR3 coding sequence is TGTGCCAGCAGCTTAGTACCGGGACAGAGCAATCAGCCCCAGCATTTT. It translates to CASSLVPGQSNQPQHF.

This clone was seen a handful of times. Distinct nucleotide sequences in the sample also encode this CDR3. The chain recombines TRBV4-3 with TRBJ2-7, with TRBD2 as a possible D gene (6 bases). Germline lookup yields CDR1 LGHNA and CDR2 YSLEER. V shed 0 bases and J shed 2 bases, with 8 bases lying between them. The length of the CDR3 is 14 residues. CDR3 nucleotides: TGCGCCAGCAGCCAAGATCGGGGGACCTACGAGCAGTACTTC. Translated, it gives CASSQDRGTYEQYF.

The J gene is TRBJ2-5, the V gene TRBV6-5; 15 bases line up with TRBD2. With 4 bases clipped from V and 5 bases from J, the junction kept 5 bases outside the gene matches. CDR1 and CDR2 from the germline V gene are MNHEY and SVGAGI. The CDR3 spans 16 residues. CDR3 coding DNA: TGTGCCAGCAGTTTGGGACTAGCGGGAGGTAGGGAGACCCAGTACTTC. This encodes CASSLGLAGGRETQYF.

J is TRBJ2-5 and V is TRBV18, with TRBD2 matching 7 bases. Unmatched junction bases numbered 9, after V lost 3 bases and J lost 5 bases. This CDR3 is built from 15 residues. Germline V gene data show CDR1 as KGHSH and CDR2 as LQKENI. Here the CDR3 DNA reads TGTGCCAGCTCACCGCCCGGGGGGAATGGGGAGACCCAGTACTTC. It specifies CASSPPGGNGETQYF.

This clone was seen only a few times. The CDR3 coding sequence is TGTGCCAGCAGCCCCCTTAGGGACAGGGACAATGAGCAGTTCTTC. Amino acids: CASSPLRDRDNEQFF. The rearrangement joins TRBV11-1 to TRBJ2-1, with 9 bases aligning to TRBD1. V lost 5 bases, J lost 5 bases, and 7 bases stayed unmatched. Germline loops: CDR1 SGHAT, CDR2 FQDESV (reference sequence). This CDR3 has 15 amino acids.

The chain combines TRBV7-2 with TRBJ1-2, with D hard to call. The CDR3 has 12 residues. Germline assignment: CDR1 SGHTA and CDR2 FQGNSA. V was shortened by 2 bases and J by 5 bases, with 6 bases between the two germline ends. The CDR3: CASSLRGYGYTF. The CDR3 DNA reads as TGTGCCAGCAGCTTACGAGGTTATGGCTACACCTTC.

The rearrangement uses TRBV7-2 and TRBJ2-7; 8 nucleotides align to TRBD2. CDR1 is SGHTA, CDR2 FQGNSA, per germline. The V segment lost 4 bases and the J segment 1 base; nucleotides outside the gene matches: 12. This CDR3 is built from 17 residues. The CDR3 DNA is TGTGCCAGCAGCTATCGGGGGGGTGGGGGCGGTTCCTACGAGCAGTACTTC. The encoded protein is CASSYRGGGGGSYEQYF.

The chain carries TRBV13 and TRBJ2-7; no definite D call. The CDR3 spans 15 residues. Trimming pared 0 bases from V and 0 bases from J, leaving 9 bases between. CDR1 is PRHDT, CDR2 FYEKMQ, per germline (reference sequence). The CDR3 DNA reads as TGTGCCAGCAGCTTAGGTTCTCTCAGCTCCTACGAGCAGTACTTC. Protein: CASSLGSLSSYEQYF.

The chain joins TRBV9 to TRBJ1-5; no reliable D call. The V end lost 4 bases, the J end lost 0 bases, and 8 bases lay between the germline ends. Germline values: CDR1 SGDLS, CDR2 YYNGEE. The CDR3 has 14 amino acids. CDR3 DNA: TGTGCCAGCAGCCCCTATGGTAGCAATCAGCCCCAGCATTTT. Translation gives CASSPYGSNQPQHF.

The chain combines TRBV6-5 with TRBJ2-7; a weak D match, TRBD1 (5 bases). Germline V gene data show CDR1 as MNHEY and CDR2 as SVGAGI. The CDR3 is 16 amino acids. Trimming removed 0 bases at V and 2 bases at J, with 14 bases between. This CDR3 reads CASSYSIPDSPYEQYF. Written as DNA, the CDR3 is TGTGCCAGCAGTTACTCGATCCCCGACAGTCCCTACGAGCAGTACTTC.

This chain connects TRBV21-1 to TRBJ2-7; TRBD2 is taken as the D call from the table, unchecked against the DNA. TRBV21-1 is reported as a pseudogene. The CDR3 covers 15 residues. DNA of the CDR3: TGTGCCAGCAGCCCGCCGGGACTAGACCCCCGGGAGCAGTACTTC. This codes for CASSPPGLDPREQYF.

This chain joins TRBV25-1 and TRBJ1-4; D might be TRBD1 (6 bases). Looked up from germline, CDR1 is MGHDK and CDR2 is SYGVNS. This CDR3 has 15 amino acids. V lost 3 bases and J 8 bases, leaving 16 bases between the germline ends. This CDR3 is CASSDAGGWYEKLFF. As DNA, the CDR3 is TGTGCCAGCAGTGACGCGGGGGGCTGGTACGAAAAACTGTTTTTT.

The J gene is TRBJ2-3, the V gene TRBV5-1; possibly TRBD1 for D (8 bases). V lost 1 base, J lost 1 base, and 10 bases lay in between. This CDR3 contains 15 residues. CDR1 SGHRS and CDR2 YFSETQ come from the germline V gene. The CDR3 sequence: CASSLTGGGTDTQYF. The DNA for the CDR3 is TGCGCCAGCAGCTTGACAGGGGGGGGCACAGATACGCAGTATTTT. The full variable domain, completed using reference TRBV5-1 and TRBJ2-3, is KAGVTQTPRYLIKTRGQQVTLSCSPISGHRSVSWYQQTPGQGLQFLFEYFSETQRNKGNFPGRFSGRQFSNSRSEMNVSTLELGDSALYLCASSLTGGGTDTQYFGPGTRLTVL.

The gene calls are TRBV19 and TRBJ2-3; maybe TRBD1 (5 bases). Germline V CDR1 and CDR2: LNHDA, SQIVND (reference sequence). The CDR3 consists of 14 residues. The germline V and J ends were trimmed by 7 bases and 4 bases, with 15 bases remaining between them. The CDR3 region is CASKRAGSPDTQYF. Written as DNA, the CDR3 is TGTGCCAGTAAAAGGGCAGGGTCACCAGATACGCAGTATTTT.